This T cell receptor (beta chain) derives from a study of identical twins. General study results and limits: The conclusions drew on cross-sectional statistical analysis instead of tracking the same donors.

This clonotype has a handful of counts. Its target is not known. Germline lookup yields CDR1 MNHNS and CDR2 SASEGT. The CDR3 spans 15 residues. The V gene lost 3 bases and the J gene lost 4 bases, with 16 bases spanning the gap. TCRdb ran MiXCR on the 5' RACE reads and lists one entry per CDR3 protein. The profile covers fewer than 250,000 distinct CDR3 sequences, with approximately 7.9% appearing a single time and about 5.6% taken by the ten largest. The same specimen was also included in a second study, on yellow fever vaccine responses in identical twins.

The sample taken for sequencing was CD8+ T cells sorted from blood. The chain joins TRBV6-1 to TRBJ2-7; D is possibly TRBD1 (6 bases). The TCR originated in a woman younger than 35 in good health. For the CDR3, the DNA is TGTGCCAGCAGTGAGAGGACAGTGGCACGTTACGAGCAGTACTTC. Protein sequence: CASSERTVARYEQYF.